The text below deals with one TCR beta chain. Its recognized antigen is unknown. There are no base qualities to consult, and no much larger clone falls within one base. As encoded in the germline V gene (reference sequence), CDR1 is MNHEY while CDR2 is SMNVEV. V is clipped by 2 bases and J by 10 bases, and the sequence between their germline boundaries is 15 bases long. The CDR3 runs 15 amino acids, cysteine and phenylalanine included. Just the 45-base CDR3 DNA is kept, in frame starting at base 1. These data belong to a study of OX40 agonist ivuxolimab in advanced cancers. With respect to the entire study: Ivuxolimab was an agonistic, fully human IgG2 monoclonal antibody directed against OX40 (CD134), a costimulatory receptor. The paper describes the monotherapy dose-escalation part (N ≈ 52 patients) of the phase I trial of ivuxolimab. Intravenous ivuxolimab was administered to patients every 2 weeks at six dose levels: 0.01, 0.1, 0.3, 1.5, 3 and 10 mg/kg. The purpose of peripheral TCRbeta sequencing was to test whether ivuxolimab changed TCR sequence diversity and led to clonal T-cell expansion. A male proportion of 75% to 85% and a mean age of about 60 years, ranging from about 23 to 79, were recorded for the dose-escalation cohort. Patients were allowed to have had prior anti-PD-1, anti-PD-L1 or anti-CTLA-4 therapy, and approximately 40% of the dose-escalation patients had been treated with checkpoint inhibitors. Of the approximately 50 dose-escalation patients, hepatocellular carcinoma was present in approximately 20, melanoma in approximately 15, renal cell carcinoma in 9 and head and neck cancer in 9. Partial responses occurred in three dose-escalation patients: two with cutaneous melanoma and one with hepatocellular carcinoma. Study-wide conclusions, independent of this receptor: Partial responders in the 0.1-3.0 mg/kg groups had among the lowest normalized peripheral clonal expansion, especially among CD8+ T cells. At doses of 0.1 to 3.0 mg/kg, clonal expansion of both CD4+ and CD8+ blood T cells was observed from baseline to week 6. Low levels of normalized T-cell clonal expansion were also seen in some nonresponding patients. Which antigens the clonally expanded peripheral T cells were specific for was not determined. After ivuxolimab, expanded clones were on average more numerous among CD8+ T cells than among CD4+ T cells.

Genomic DNA was isolated from the sorted cells so that the TCRbeta CDR3 region could be sequenced. The immunoSEQ Assay was used to sequence the TCRbeta CDR3 regions. This immuneACCESS table, as held by TCRdb, lists in-frame sequences with V and J called but not all clones. Of the missing ones, under half trace to an unresolved V gene in checked studies; the others have no known cause. Here the sample has tens of thousands of clones; under 90% occur a single time. The leading ten clones occupy less than 2.5% of the sample. Patients with autoimmune disease history or receiving systemic immunosuppression were excluded from the trial. Peripheral blood for TCR sequencing was drawn from every dose cohort at baseline, at cycle 4 day 1 and at cycle 7 day 1. Samples came from an open-label, multicenter, first-in-human phase I dose-escalation trial of ivuxolimab. Adults with locally advanced or metastatic head and neck squamous cell, hepatocellular, melanoma or renal cell carcinoma were enrolled in the trial. Before TCR sequencing, CD4+ T cells and CD8+ T cells from peripheral blood were sorted into separate populations.

This TCR was recovered from an adult with an advanced solid tumor such as melanoma, head and neck, liver or kidney cancer. Specimen: CD4+ or CD8+ T cells sorted from blood, collected in a trial of the OX40 agonist ivuxolimab. The chain uses TRBV27 and TRBJ1-6, with no reliable assignment of the D segment. This receptor carries the CDR3 CASSLLRTLASPLHF. In nucleotides, the sequence is TGTGCCAGCAGTTTACTAAGGACCCTGGCATCACCCCTCCACTTT.